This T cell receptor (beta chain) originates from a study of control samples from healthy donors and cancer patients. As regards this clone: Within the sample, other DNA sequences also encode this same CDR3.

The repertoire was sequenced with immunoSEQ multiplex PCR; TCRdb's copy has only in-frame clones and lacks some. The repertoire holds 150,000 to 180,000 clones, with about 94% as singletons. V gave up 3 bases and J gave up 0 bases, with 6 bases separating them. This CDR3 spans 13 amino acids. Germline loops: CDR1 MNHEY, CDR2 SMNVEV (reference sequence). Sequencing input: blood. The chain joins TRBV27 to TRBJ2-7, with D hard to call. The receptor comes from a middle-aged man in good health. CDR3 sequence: CASSFQASYEQYF. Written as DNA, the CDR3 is TGTGCCAGCAGTTTTCAAGCCTCCTACGAGCAGTACTTC.